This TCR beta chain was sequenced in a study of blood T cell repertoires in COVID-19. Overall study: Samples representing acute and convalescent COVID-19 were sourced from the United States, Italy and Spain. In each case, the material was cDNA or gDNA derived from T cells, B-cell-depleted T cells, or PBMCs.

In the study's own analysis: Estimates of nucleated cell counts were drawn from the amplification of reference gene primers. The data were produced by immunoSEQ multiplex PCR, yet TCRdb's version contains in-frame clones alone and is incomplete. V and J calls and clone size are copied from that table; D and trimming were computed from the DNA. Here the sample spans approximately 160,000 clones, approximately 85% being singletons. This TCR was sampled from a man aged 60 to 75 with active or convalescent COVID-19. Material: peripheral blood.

The CDR3 DNA sequence: TGTGCCAGCAGCCAAGAGCTGGGCATCGCCCATCAGCCCCAGCATTTT. Translated, it gives CASSQELGIAHQPQHF. The chain combines TRBV14 with TRBJ1-5, with D uncertain. Looked up from germline, CDR1 is SGHDN and CDR2 is FVKESK. The CDR3 extends over 16 amino acids. V was clipped by 0 bases and J by 5 bases, with 14 bases between them.